Presented here are 30 T cell receptor beta chains from one specimen sequenced in a study of T cells after posttransplantation cyclophosphamide. Cyclophosphamide on days +3 and +4 followed busulfan-fludarabine conditioning and a marrow graft. Sequencing used immunoSEQ multiplex PCR; TCRdb keeps in-frame clones, though not all of them. The sample includes about 14,000 clones, none of them occurring once. Sequencing was performed on PBMCs, taken approximately 1,200 days after allogeneic stem cell transplant with posttransplant cyclophosphamide. The receptors shown here come from a female patient aged 35-55 years who received an allogeneic stem cell transplant from a related donor, was CMV-positive, and had no GVHD. Some of these T cells may belong to the graft donor.

At least ten counts were recorded for this clone. This chain joins TRBV4-1 and TRBJ2-3, with 8 bases identical to TRBD1. The CDR3 has 15 amino acids. Germline V gene sequence: CDR1 MGHRA, CDR2 YSYEKL. V trimming: 2 bases; J trimming: 4 bases; junction bases outside the gene matches: 5. The CDR3 DNA reads TGCGCCAGCAGCCAACAGGGGGCTGAATCAGATACGCAGTATTTT. Translation: CASSQQGAESDTQYF.

This clone was picked up many times. The V and J genes are TRBV28 and TRBJ2-5, with 8 bases matching TRBD1. Germline V CDR1 and CDR2: MDHEN, SYDVKM. V dropped 2 bases and J dropped 3; count of bases not matched to a gene: 11. The CDR3 runs to 17 residues. The CDR3 DNA is TGTGCCAGCAGTTTAGGTTGGGGCAGGGGGCGCGAAGAGACCCAGTACTTC. As protein: CASSLGWGRGREETQYF.

This CDR3 is CASSFPGGLDTQYF. The CDR3 nucleotides read TGTGCCAGCAGCTTCCCAGGGGGCTTAGATACGCAGTATTTT. The gene calls are TRBV7-8 and TRBJ2-3; 8 bases line up with TRBD1. From germline, CDR1 is SGHVS and CDR2 FQNEAQ. J lost 5 bases, V lost 3 bases, and 4 bases had no gene match. The CDR3 extends over 14 amino acids.

This clone was seen ten or more times. This chain uses TRBV27 with TRBJ2-2; D may be TRBD2 (5 bases). The V end was cut by 3 bases, the J end by 6 bases, with 17 bases between. Looked up from germline, CDR1 is MNHEY and CDR2 is SMNVEV (reference sequence). This CDR3 contains 16 residues. This CDR3 is CASSFQFRGKPGELFF. CDR3 coding DNA: TGTGCCAGCAGTTTCCAATTCCGAGGGAAGCCCGGGGAGCTGTTTTTT.

In its sample, this clone was seen many times. The chain is built from TRBV28 and TRBJ2-3; TRBD2 matches at 10 bases. The CDR3 consists of 16 residues. Unmatched junction bases numbered 10, after V lost 9 bases and J lost 1 base. The germline CDR1 and CDR2 sequences are MDHEN and SYDVKM. The CDR3, as DNA: TGTGCCAGTACATACGCCACTAGCGGGGGCACAGATACGCAGTATTTT. Amino acids: CASTYATSGGTDTQYF.

This clone was counted many times. The chain uses TRBV2 and TRBJ1-6; unclear D gene. Per germline, CDR1 SNHLY and CDR2 FYNNEI. The CDR3 length is 14 residues. The V end was cut by 3 bases, the J end by 4 bases, with 7 bases between. The DNA for the CDR3 is TGTGCCAGCAGTGAGAGCACTTATAATTCACCCCTCCACTTT. The encoded protein is CASSESTYNSPLHF.

The table lists this clone with many counts. The chain employs TRBV6-5 and TRBJ2-7, with 7 nucleotides matching TRBD1. The CDR3 totals 13 residues. Germline values: CDR1 MNHEY, CDR2 SVGAGI. Trimming cost V 7 bases and J 1 base; bases outside gene matches: 4. The CDR3 DNA reads TGTGCCAGCACCTCGGACAGGTCCTACGAGCAGTACTTC. Its protein is CASTSDRSYEQYF.

This clone was recorded many times. The chain has TRBV29-1 and TRBJ2-3; 7 positions agree with TRBD1. Germline loops: CDR1 SQVTM, CDR2 ANQGSEA. CDR3 size: 17 residues. Trimming removed 2 bases from V and 3 bases from J; junction bases left unmatched: 14. The CDR3 region is CSVEIPEARRGTDTQYF. DNA of the CDR3: TGCAGCGTTGAAATTCCCGAGGCACGCAGGGGGACAGATACGCAGTATTTT.

The sample holds many counts of this clone. V is TRBV6-6 and J is TRBJ2-4; D unresolved. V lost 0 bases and J 8 bases, leaving 17 bases between the germline ends. CDR3 length: 16 residues. Germline-derived CDR1 and CDR2 are MNHNY and SVGAGI (reference sequence). In DNA, the CDR3 is TGTGCCAGCAGTTACTCCCCCGGCCCGACAACATACATTCAGTACTTC. Its translation is CASSYSPGPTTYIQYF.

At least ten counts were recorded for this clone. This chain connects TRBV7-9 to TRBJ2-5; D is unclear. Germline V gene data show CDR1 as SEHNR and CDR2 as FQNEAQ (reference sequence). Trimming shortened V by 0 bases and J by 5 bases, and 13 bases separated the two germline ends. This CDR3 comprises 15 residues. The CDR3 DNA sequence: TGTGCCAGCAGCTTAGCCCAGGCAGGAACGGAGACCCAGTACTTC. Protein sequence: CASSLAQAGTETQYF.

This chain links TRBV9 with TRBJ2-3, with 12 nucleotides matching TRBD2. The length of the CDR3 is 16 residues. CDR1 is SGDLS and CDR2 is YYNGEE in the germline V gene. V gave up 3 bases and J gave up 4 bases; unmatched junction bases: 6. The CDR3: CASSAPSGGAPDTQYF. CDR3 bases: TGTGCCAGCAGCGCCCCTAGCGGGGGGGCCCCAGATACGCAGTATTTT.

At least ten counts were recorded for this clone. V and J are TRBV5-1 and TRBJ2-1, with TRBD1 identical over 11 bases. Looked up from germline, CDR1 is SGHRS and CDR2 is YFSETQ. There are 18 residues in the CDR3. Trimming cost V 3 bases and J 6 bases; bases outside gene matches: 14. CDR3 DNA: TGCGCCAGCAGCTCCTTTGCGAGTACCGGGACAGGGGGCAATGAGCAGTTCTTC. Its translation is CASSSFASTGTGGNEQFF.

There are many counts of this clone. V and J are TRBV5-4 and TRBJ2-3; 11 positions agree with TRBD2. V lost 2 bases to trimming and J lost 2 bases; unmatched junction nucleotides: 4. The CDR3 totals 16 residues. Germline-derived CDR1 and CDR2 are SGHNT and YYREEE (reference sequence). The CDR3 DNA reads TGTGCCAGCAGCTTAGGGACTAGCGGAAACACAGATACGCAGTATTTT. The encoded protein is CASSLGTSGNTDTQYF.

The table lists this clone with many counts. Other nucleotide sequences from this sample produce the same CDR3. The rearrangement links TRBV7-9 to TRBJ2-7, with no clear D. The CDR3 is 14 residues long. Germline assignment: CDR1 SEHNR and CDR2 FQNEAQ (reference sequence). V lost 4 bases, J lost 3 bases, and 13 bases lay in between. The CDR3 DNA follows: TGTGCCAGCAGCTCGTCCTTACAGAACTACGAGCAGTACTTC. As protein: CASSSSLQNYEQYF.

Ten or more counts support this clone. V usage is TRBV9 and J usage is TRBJ2-3; possibly TRBD1 for D (7 bases). CDR1 is SGDLS, CDR2 YYNGEE, per germline. V dropped 2 bases and J dropped 2 bases, with 9 bases sitting between them. The CDR3 extends over 14 amino acids. The CDR3 loop reads CASSVEGATDTQYF. The CDR3 coding sequence is TGTGCCAGCAGCGTGGAGGGGGCCACAGATACGCAGTATTTT.

This clone was observed at least ten times. This CDR3 reads CASSLEGRGYGYTF. The CDR3 DNA sequence: TGTGCCAGCAGCTTAGAAGGCAGGGGCTATGGCTACACCTTC. V is TRBV7-2 and J is TRBJ1-2, with a possible D match to TRBD1 (6 bases). CDR3 size: 14 residues. V lost 1 base and J 4 bases, leaving 10 bases between the germline ends. CDR1 and CDR2 (germline): SGHTA, FQGNSA. Full variable domain (rest looked up from reference TRBV7-2 and TRBJ1-2): GAGVSQSPSNKVTEKGKDVELRCDPISGHTALYWYRQSLGQGLEFLIYFQGNSAPDKSGLPSDRFSAERTGGSVSTLTIQRTQQEDSAVYLCASSLEGRGYGYTFGSGTRLTVV.

This clone was detected many times. The chain links TRBV9 to TRBJ2-7; TRBD1 aligns across 8 bases. Germline-derived CDR1 and CDR2 are SGDLS and YYNGEE. J gave up 6 bases and V 5 bases, and 10 bases lay outside the gene matches. This CDR3 is 14 amino acids long. The CDR3 DNA reads TGTGCCAGCAGTCCCGGACAGGGTCGAATCGAGCAGTACTTC. Protein: CASSPGQGRIEQYF.

The chain joins TRBV5-1 to TRBJ1-2; tentatively, D is TRBD1 (5 bases). The CDR3 spans 13 residues. The V and J ends lost 0 bases and 4 bases respectively, with 7 bases between them. Germline lookup yields CDR1 SGHRS and CDR2 YFSETQ. CDR3 protein: CASSLDRTYGYTF. The CDR3 DNA reads as TGCGCCAGCAGCTTGGACAGGACCTATGGCTACACCTTC.

CDR3 sequence: CSGSVTEAFF. The CDR3 bases are TGCAGCGGTAGTGTTACTGAAGCTTTCTTT. The rearrangement links TRBV29-1 to TRBJ1-1; D is unresolved. The CDR3 is 10 amino acids. Per germline, CDR1 SQVTM and CDR2 ANQGSEA. V shed 7 bases and J shed 5 bases, with 8 bases lying between them.

This clone showed up just a few times. The V and J genes are TRBV4-2 and TRBJ1-3; D gene ambiguous. CDR1 and CDR2 from the germline V gene are LGHNA and YNFKEQ. The CDR3 runs to 14 residues. Between the trimmed V and J ends, which lost 8 bases and 0 bases, there was a span of 11 bases. The CDR3: CASGSAGSGNTIYF. DNA of the CDR3: TGTGCCAGCGGAAGTGCAGGCTCTGGAAACACCATATATTTT.

This clone was found a few times. V and J are TRBV6-5 and TRBJ2-7; D ambiguous. Germline lookup yields CDR1 MNHEY and CDR2 SVGAGI. The V and J ends lost 0 bases and 5 bases respectively, with 11 bases between them. This CDR3 spans 14 amino acids. CDR3 loop: CASSYSGLGDEQYF. DNA for the CDR3: TGTGCCAGCAGTTACTCGGGCCTGGGCGACGAGCAGTACTTC.

There are many counts of this clone. V is TRBV5-6 and J is TRBJ2-6, with no clear D. CDR3 length: 15 residues. Trimming stripped 1 base from V and 2 bases from J, with 7 bases between. Germline assignment: CDR1 SGHDT and CDR2 YYEEEE. CDR3 amino acids: CASSLRSPGANVLTF. The CDR3, as DNA: TGTGCCAGCAGCTTGCGGTCCCCTGGGGCCAACGTCCTGACTTTC.

This clone was observed a few times. This chain connects TRBV29-1 to TRBJ1-1; no definite D call. This CDR3 spans 10 amino acids. V was cut by 1 base and J by 7 bases, with 4 bases left in between. Germline V CDR1 and CDR2: SQVTM, ANQGSEA. In nucleotides, the CDR3 is TGCAGCGTTGAAGGGAGTGAAGCTTTCTTT. Translation: CSVEGSEAFF. The whole variable domain, filled in from reference TRBV29-1 and TRBJ1-1, reads SAVISQKPSRDICQRGTSLTIQCQVDSQVTMMFWYRQQPGQSLTLIATANQGSEATYESGFVIDKFPISRPNLTFSTLTVSNMSPEDSSIYLCSVEGSEAFFGQGTRLTVV.

This clone appeared a few times. As DNA, the CDR3 is TGTGCCAGCAGCAGGGGGCGTCAGGGCACTGAAGCTTTCTTT. Translation: CASSRGRQGTEAFF. This chain connects TRBV9 to TRBJ1-1; 7 bases are shared with TRBD1. The CDR3 totals 14 residues. The V segment lost 4 bases and the J segment 4 bases; nucleotides outside the gene matches: 7. CDR1 SGDLS and CDR2 YYNGEE come from the germline V gene.

V and J are TRBV19 and TRBJ1-1, with TRBD1 matching 9 bases. The V segment lost 3 bases and the J segment 2 bases; nucleotides outside the gene matches: 10. The CDR3 runs to 17 residues. Germline-derived CDR1 and CDR2 are LNHDA and SQIVND (reference sequence). The CDR3 nucleotides are TGTGCCAGTAGTATGGCGGGGACAGGGTACCTTAACACTGAAGCTTTCTTT. This gives the protein CASSMAGTGYLNTEAFF.

This clone came up many times. V is TRBV6-1 and J is TRBJ2-5, with 9 bases that match TRBD1. V shed 5 bases and J 9 bases; nucleotides not matched to a gene: 1. Germline V gives CDR1 MNHNS, CDR2 SASEGT. CDR3 length: 11 residues. CDR3 DNA sequence: TGTGCCAGCAGTTGGACAGGGGCCCAGTACTTC. It codes for CASSWTGAQYF.

In this sample, this clone turned up many times. The chain combines TRBV11-3 with TRBJ2-2, with 11 bases fitting TRBD2. This CDR3 spans 17 amino acids. The V gene's germline CDR1 is SGHNT and CDR2 YENEEA. V dropped 5 bases and J dropped 1; count of bases not matched to a gene: 6. The CDR3 region is CASSANLAGGNTGELFF. Here the CDR3 DNA reads TGTGCCAGCAGCGCTAACCTAGCGGGGGGGAACACCGGGGAGCTGTTTTTT.

This rearrangement joins TRBV4-1 to TRBJ2-5; a possible D gene is TRBD2 (6 bases). The germline V gene has CDR1 MGHRA and CDR2 YSYEKL. This CDR3 is 16 amino acids long. The ends were cut back, 1 base at V and 2 bases at J, with 14 bases in the middle. CDR3 protein: CASSQGATRLQETQYF. In nucleotides, the CDR3 is TGCGCCAGCAGCCAAGGGGCGACTAGACTACAAGAGACCCAGTACTTC.

There are many counts of this clone. The chain carries TRBV7-9 and TRBJ2-1; 10 bases match TRBD1. The V gene's germline CDR1 is SEHNR and CDR2 FQNEAQ (reference sequence). V lost 5 bases to trimming and J lost 4 bases; unmatched junction nucleotides: 14. CDR3 length: 18 amino acids. The CDR3 sequence: CASSLPYGTGVSYNEQFF. The CDR3 DNA sequence: TGTGCCAGCAGCCTACCCTACGGGACAGGGGTTTCTTACAATGAGCAGTTCTTC.

The table lists this clone with many counts. This sequence joins TRBV7-3 and TRBJ2-7; TRBD2 agrees at 12 bases. Germline V gene lookup returns CDR1 SGHTA and CDR2 FQGTGA. This CDR3 comprises 16 residues. Unmatched junction bases numbered 7, after V lost 5 bases and J lost 2 bases. The CDR3 sequence is CASSPRLAGAPYEQYF. The CDR3 DNA is TGTGCCAGCAGCCCCAGACTAGCGGGGGCCCCCTACGAGCAGTACTTC.